These 17 T cell receptor beta chains share one sample of origin, sequenced in a study of cytomegalovirus exposure and HLA in healthy donors. The PCR was carried out with 60 Vbeta primers and 13 Jbeta primers. Produced via immunoSEQ multiplex PCR; TCRdb's table is partial and in-frame only. Its table lists around 120,000 clones. Sequencing input: PBMCs. The receptors shown here come from a man in his late teens or twenties in good health and CMV-seronegative.

The chain links TRBV27 to TRBJ2-1; 11 bases fit TRBD2. Losses at the gene ends were 2 bases for V and 5 bases for J; bases not matched to a gene: 8. Germline CDR1 reads MNHEY; CDR2 reads SMNVEV (reference sequence). The CDR3 covers 17 residues. The CDR3 nucleotides read TGTGCCAGCAGTTTAATGGGACTAGCGGAGGCCCACAATGAGCAGTTCTTC. This encodes CASSLMGLAEAHNEQFF.

The chain recombines TRBV19 with TRBJ2-2; 8 bases line up with TRBD2. The trim removed 7 bases at V and 6 bases at J, leaving 10 bases unmatched. This CDR3 spans 15 amino acids. Per the germline V gene, CDR1 is LNHDA and CDR2 is SQIVND (reference sequence). CDR3 loop: CASIGSSGIAGELFF. The CDR3, as DNA: TGTGCCAGTATCGGGAGTAGCGGGATTGCCGGGGAGCTGTTTTTT.

V gene TRBV28 combines with J gene TRBJ2-2; 15 bases match TRBD2. Germline trimming cut 6 bases from V and 8 bases from J; bases unmatched to any gene: 10. The CDR3 totals 17 residues. CDR1 is MDHEN, CDR2 SYDVKM, per germline. The CDR3 protein is CASSNWGLAGGRGELFF. CDR3 DNA sequence: TGTGCCAGCAGCAACTGGGGACTAGCGGGAGGAAGGGGGGAGCTGTTTTTT. Using reference TRBV28 and TRBJ2-2 for the parts outside the CDR3, the full variable domain is DVKVTQSSRYLVKRTGEKVFLECVQDMDHENMFWYRQDPGLGLRLIYFSYDVKMKEKGDIPEGYSVSREKKERFSLILESASTNQTSMYLCASSNWGLAGGRGELFFGEGSRLTVL.

The V call is TRBV30, the J call TRBJ2-3; D might be TRBD2 (5 bases). Trimming removed 2 bases from V and 6 bases from J, with 6 bases in between. Germline V gene data show CDR1 as GTSNPN and CDR2 as SVGIG (reference sequence). The CDR3 length is 11 residues. DNA of the CDR3: TGTGCCTGGAGTATAGCGGATACGCAGTATTTT. Protein: CAWSIADTQYF.

The V and J genes are TRBV9 and TRBJ2-3; perhaps TRBD1 as D (6 bases). This CDR3 is built from 16 residues. Trimming left V 4 bases short and J 1 base short, with 16 bases between. The germline CDR1 and CDR2 sequences are SGDLS and YYNGEE. The CDR3 here is CASSPHRAGGTDTQYF. The DNA for the CDR3 is TGTGCCAGCAGCCCCCACAGGGCAGGGGGCACAGATACGCAGTATTTT.

This chain links TRBV7-2 with TRBJ1-2; 8 bases map to TRBD1. Germline V lookup: CDR1 SGHTA, CDR2 FQGNSA. V shed 3 bases and J 1 base; nucleotides not matched to a gene: 7. CDR3 length: 16 residues. DNA of the CDR3: TGTGCCAGCAGCTTGCAGGGGGCGCCGATTAACTATGGCTACACCTTC. Protein sequence: CASSLQGAPINYGYTF.

The genes are TRBV7-6 and TRBJ1-1; tentatively, D is TRBD1 (5 bases). The germline CDR1 and CDR2 sequences are SGHVS and FNYEAQ. The CDR3 runs 19 residues. V shed 1 base and J shed 0 bases, with 21 bases lying between them. CDR3 bases: TGTGCCAGCAGCTTAGTACGGCGGGGGAGCACCACCTTGAACACTGAAGCTTTCTTT. Its protein product is CASSLVRRGSTTLNTEAFF.

The V and J genes are TRBV18 and TRBJ1-2; 8 bases line up with TRBD1. The CDR3 is 16 amino acids. Germline-derived CDR1 and CDR2 are KGHSH and LQKENI. The V gene end was trimmed by 5 bases and the J gene end by 2 bases; junction bases not matched to a gene: 10. This chain's CDR3 is CASSIRSGQDNYGYTF. The CDR3 coding sequence is TGTGCCAGCTCAATCCGTTCGGGACAGGACAACTATGGCTACACCTTC. The full variable domain, completed using reference TRBV18 and TRBJ1-2, is NAGVMQNPRHLVRRRGQEARLRCSPMKGHSHVYWYRQLPEEGLKFMVYLQKENIIDESGMPKERFSAEFPKEGPSILRIQQVVRGDSAAYFCASSIRSGQDNYGYTFGSGTRLTVV.

This chain uses TRBV28 with TRBJ2-5, with 7 bases identical to TRBD2. V dropped 4 bases and J dropped 2; count of bases not matched to a gene: 13. This CDR3 comprises 17 residues. CDR1 and CDR2 (germline): MDHEN, SYDVKM. In DNA, the CDR3 is TGTGCCAGCAGTTCGCCCCTGGCGGGAGATTGGCAAGAGACCCAGTACTTC. The encoded protein is CASSSPLAGDWQETQYF.

The chain has TRBV5-1 and TRBJ1-2; 7 nucleotides align to TRBD1. The V segment lost 4 bases and the J segment 1 base; nucleotides outside the gene matches: 1. From germline, CDR1 is SGHRS and CDR2 YFSETQ. This CDR3 spans 13 amino acids. CDR3 DNA sequence: TGCGCCAGCAGCCGGGACAGTAACTATGGCTACACCTTC. This gives the protein CASSRDSNYGYTF.

This CDR3 is CASSQQDRTNTEAFF. For the CDR3, the DNA is TGCGCCAGCAGCCAACAGGACAGGACGAACACTGAAGCTTTCTTT. The rearrangement links TRBV4-1 to TRBJ1-1; 7 nucleotides match TRBD1. The V segment lost 2 bases and the J segment 1 base; nucleotides outside the gene matches: 4. Germline V gene data show CDR1 as MGHRA and CDR2 as YSYEKL. The CDR3 covers 15 residues.

The genes are TRBV18 and TRBJ1-1; D call uncertain. The CDR3 runs to 12 residues. In germline, CDR1 is KGHSH, CDR2 LQKENI. Trimming shortened V by 4 bases and J by 5 bases, and 8 bases separated the two germline ends. The CDR3 reads CASSQIETEAFF. In DNA form, the CDR3 reads TGTGCCAGCTCACAGATCGAGACTGAAGCTTTCTTT.

The chain carries TRBV6-5 and TRBJ2-7, with a weak D call TRBD1 (5 bases). CDR3 length: 13 amino acids. Trimming stripped 2 bases from V and 2 bases from J, with 7 bases between. Germline V gives CDR1 MNHEY, CDR2 SVGAGI. In nucleotides, the CDR3 is TGTGCCAGCAGTTACGAACAGGCCTACGAGCAGTACTTC. Its protein product is CASSYEQAYEQYF.

The V call is TRBV15, the J call TRBJ2-1, with 7 bases matching TRBD1. CDR1 is LNHNV and CDR2 is YYDKDF in the germline V gene (reference sequence). The CDR3 spans 15 residues. Trimming cost V 1 base and J 7 bases; bases outside gene matches: 7. In DNA, the CDR3 is TGTGCCACCAGCAGAGTGGCAGGGGGTAGGAATGAGCAGTTCTTC. Amino acids: CATSRVAGGRNEQFF.

The rearrangement joins TRBV6-5 to TRBJ2-1; TRBD1 might be the D (6 bases). The V gene's germline CDR1 is MNHEY and CDR2 SVGAGI. This CDR3 comprises 14 residues. Trimming shortened V by 2 bases and J by 4 bases, and 9 bases separated the two germline ends. The CDR3 DNA reads as TGTGCCAGCAGTTACAGGACAGCATACAATGAGCAGTTCTTC. Translation gives CASSYRTAYNEQFF.

This chain joins TRBV7-8 and TRBJ2-1; D gene unclear. The ends were cut back, 5 bases at V and 0 bases at J, with 8 bases in the middle. The CDR3 covers 14 residues. Germline V gene data show CDR1 as SGHVS and CDR2 as FQNEAQ. The CDR3 spells CASSRESSYNEQFF. Written as DNA, the CDR3 is TGTGCCAGCAGCAGAGAAAGCTCCTACAATGAGCAGTTCTTC.

The chain joins TRBV6-1 to TRBJ1-4; the match to TRBD1 covers 10 bases. CDR1 and CDR2 from the germline V gene are MNHNS and SASEGT. V was clipped by 1 base and J by 7 bases; unmatched bases: 0. This CDR3 spans 14 amino acids. The CDR3 region has the DNA TGTGCCAGCAGTGAAGGACAGGGGGCTGAAAAACTGTTTTTT. Its translation: CASSEGQGAEKLFF.